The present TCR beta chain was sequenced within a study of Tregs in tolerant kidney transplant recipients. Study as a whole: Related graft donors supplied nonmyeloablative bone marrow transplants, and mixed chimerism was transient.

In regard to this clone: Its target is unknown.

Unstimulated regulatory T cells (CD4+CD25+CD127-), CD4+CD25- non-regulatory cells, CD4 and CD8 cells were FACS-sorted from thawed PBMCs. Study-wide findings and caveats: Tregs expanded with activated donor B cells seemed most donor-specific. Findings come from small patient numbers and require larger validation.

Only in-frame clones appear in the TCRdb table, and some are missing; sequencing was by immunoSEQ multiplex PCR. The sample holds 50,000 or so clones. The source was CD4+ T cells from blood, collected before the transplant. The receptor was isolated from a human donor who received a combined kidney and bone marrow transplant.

CDR3 bases read: TGTGCCAGCTCACCACAGGGCCAGACGGGGGAG. Encoded protein: CASSPQGQTGE. The whole CDR3 protein is CASSPQGQTGELFF. V is TRBV18 and J is TRBJ2-2; D gene unclear. The missing CDR3 end, 3 residues past where the read stops, is filled in from the germline J gene. Germline V gives CDR1 KGHSH, CDR2 LQKENI. The CDR3 runs 14 residues. V was clipped by 1 base and J by 8 bases, with 11 bases between them.